Sequencing of this T cell receptor beta chain was carried out in a study of shared T cell receptors in the human thymus. This table comes from immunoSEQ multiplex PCR, and its TCRdb copy is limited to in-frame clones, with some not included. The sample has hundreds of thousands of clones; 78% are singletons. This CDR3 is built from 14 residues. Trimming left V 4 bases short and J 1 base short, with 11 bases between. Germline CDR1 and CDR2: GTSNPN and SVGIG (reference sequence). The data were also submitted as part of a second study, on human thymus T cells.

The rearrangement uses TRBV30 and TRBJ1-5; no firm D call. The TCR was taken from a boy less than two years old with a congenital heart defect. Sequenced sample: thymocytes. As DNA, the CDR3 is TGTGCCTGGACCCAGAGGTGGAGCAATCAGCCCCAGCATTTT. Amino acid sequence: CAWTQRWSNQPQHF. The full variable domain, with the rest looked up from reference TRBV30 and TRBJ1-5, is SQTIHQWPATLVQPVGSPLSLECTVEGTSNPNLYWYRQAAGRGLQLLFYSVGIGQISSEVPQNLSASRPQDRQFILSSKKLLLSDSGFYLCAWTQRWSNQPQHFGDGTRLSIL.